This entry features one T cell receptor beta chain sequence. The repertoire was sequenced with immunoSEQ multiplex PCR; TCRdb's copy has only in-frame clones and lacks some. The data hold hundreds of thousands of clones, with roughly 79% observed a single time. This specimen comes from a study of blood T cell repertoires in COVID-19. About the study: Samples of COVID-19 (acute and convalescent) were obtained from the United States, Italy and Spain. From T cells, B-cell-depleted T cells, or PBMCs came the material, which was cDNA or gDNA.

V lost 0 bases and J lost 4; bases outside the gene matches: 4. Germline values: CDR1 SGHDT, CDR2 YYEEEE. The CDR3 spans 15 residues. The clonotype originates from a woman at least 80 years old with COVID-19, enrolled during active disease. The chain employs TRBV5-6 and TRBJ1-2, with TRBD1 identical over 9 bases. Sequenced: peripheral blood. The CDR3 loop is CASSLVQGAIYGYTF. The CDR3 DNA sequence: TGTGCCAGCAGCTTGGTACAGGGGGCGATCTATGGCTACACCTTC.